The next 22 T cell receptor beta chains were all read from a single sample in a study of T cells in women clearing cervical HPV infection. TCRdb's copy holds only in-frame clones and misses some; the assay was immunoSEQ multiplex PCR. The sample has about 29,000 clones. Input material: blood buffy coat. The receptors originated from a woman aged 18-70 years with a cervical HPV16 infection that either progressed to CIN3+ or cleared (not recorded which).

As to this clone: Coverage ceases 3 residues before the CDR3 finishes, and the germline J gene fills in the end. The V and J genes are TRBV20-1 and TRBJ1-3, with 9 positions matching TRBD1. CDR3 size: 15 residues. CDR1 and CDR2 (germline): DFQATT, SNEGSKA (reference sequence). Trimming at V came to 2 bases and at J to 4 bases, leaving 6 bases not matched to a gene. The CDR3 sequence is CSARTGTGYGNTIYF. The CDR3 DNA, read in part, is TGCAGTGCTAGAACCGGGACAGGGTACGGAAACACC.

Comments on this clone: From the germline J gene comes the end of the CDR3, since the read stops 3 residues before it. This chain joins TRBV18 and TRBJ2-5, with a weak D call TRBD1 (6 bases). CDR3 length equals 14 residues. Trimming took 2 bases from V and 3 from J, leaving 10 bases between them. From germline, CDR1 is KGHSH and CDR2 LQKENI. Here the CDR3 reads CASSPLAGEETQYF. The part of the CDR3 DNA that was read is TGTGCCAGCTCACCATTGGCAGGGGAAGAGACC.

CDR3 bases read: TGTGCCAGCAGTGAGGGACAGGGGTTCGACGAG. It specifies CASSEGQGFDE. The complete CDR3 sequence is CASSEGQGFDEQYF. The chain couples TRBV2 to TRBJ2-7; 10 nucleotides agree with TRBD1. The read ends 3 residues early relative to the CDR3; the germline J gene fills the gap. The CDR3 totals 14 residues. Trimming removed 3 bases from V and 5 bases from J; junction bases left unmatched: 4. Germline CDR1 is SNHLY and CDR2 is FYNNEI.

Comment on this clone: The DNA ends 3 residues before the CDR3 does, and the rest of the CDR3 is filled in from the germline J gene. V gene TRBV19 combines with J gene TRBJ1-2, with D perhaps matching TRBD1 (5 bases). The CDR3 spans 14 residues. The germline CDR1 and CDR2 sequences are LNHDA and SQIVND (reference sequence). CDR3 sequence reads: CASSKGLDKNDYTF. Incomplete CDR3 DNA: TGTGCCAGTAGTAAGGGACTAGATAAGAATGAC.

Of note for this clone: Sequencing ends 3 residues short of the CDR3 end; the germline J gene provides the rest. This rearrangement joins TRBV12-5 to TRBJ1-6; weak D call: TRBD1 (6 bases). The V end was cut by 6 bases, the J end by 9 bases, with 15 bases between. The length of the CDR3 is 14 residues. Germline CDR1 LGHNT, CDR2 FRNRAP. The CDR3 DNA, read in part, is TGTGCTAGTGGCGCCTTGGGGGCAGTTTCACCC. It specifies CASGALGAVSP. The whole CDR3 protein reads CASGALGAVSPLHF.

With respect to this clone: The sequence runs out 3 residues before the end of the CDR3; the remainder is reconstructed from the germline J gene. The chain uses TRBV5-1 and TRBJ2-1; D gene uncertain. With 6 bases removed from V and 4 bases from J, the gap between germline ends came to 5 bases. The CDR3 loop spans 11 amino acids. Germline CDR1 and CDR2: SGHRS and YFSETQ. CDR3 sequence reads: CASKQYNEQFF. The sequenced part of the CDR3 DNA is TGCGCCAGCAAGCAATACAATGAG.

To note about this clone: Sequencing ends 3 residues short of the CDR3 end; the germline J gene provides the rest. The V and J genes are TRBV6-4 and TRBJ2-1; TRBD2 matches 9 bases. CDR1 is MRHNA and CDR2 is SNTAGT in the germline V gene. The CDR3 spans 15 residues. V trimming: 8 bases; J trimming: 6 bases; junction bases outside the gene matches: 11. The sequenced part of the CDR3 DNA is TGTGCCAGCCAAAAGGTGGCGGGGGGGAGCAATGAG. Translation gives CASQKVAGGSNE. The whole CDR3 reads CASQKVAGGSNEQFF.

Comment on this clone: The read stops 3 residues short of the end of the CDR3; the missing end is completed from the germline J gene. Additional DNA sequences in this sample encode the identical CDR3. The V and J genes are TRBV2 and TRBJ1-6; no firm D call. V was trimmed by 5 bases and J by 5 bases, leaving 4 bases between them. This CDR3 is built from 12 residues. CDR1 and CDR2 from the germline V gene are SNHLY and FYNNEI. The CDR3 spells CASSLHNSPLHF. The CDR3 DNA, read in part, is TGTGCCAGCAGTCTTCATAATTCACCC.

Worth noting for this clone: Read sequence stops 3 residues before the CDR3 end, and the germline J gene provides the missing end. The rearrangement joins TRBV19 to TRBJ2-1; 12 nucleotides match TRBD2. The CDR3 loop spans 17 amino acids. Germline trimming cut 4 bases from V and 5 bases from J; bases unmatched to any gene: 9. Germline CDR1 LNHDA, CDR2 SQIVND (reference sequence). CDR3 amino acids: CASSSPGLAGGNNEQFF. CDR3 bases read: TGTGCCAGTAGTAGCCCGGGTCTAGCGGGAGGGAACAATGAG.

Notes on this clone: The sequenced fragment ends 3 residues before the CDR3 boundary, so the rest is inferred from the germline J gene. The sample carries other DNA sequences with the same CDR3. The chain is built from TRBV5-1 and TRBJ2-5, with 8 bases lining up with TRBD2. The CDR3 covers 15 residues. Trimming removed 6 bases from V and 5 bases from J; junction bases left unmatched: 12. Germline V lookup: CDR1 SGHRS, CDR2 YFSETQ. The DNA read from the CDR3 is TGCGCCAGCACCCCGAGCGGGGGTGCTGGGGAGACC. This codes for CASTPSGGAGET. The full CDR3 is CASTPSGGAGETQYF.

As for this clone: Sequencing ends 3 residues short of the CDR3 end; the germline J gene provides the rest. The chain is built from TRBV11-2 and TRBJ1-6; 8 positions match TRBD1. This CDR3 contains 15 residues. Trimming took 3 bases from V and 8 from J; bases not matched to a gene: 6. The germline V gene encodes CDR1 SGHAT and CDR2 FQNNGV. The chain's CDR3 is CASSFRDRGDSPLHF. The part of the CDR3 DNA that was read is TGTGCCAGCAGCTTCCGAGACAGGGGTGATTCACCC.

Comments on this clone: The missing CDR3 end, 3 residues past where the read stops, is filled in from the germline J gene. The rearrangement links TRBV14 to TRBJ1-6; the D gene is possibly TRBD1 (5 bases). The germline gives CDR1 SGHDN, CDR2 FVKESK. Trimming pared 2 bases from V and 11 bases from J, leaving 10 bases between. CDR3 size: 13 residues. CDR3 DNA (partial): TGTGCCAGCAGCCAAAGTTTACAGGCACCC. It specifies CASSQSLQAP. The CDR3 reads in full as CASSQSLQAPLHF.

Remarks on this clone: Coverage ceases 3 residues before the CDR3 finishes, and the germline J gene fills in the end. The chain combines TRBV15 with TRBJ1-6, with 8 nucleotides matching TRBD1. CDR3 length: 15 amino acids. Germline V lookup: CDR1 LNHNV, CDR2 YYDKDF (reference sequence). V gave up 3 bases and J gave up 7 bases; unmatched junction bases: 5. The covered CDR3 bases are TGTGCCACCAGCAGGAAAACAGGGGGGAATTCACCC. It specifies CATSRKTGGNSP. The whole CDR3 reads CATSRKTGGNSPLHF. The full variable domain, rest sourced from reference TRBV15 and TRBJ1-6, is DAMVIQNPRYQVTQFGKPVTLSCSQTLNHNVMYWYQQKSSQAPKLLFHYYDKDFNNEADTPDNFQSRRPNTSFCFLDIRSPGLGDTAMYLCATSRKTGGNSPLHFGNGTRLTVT.

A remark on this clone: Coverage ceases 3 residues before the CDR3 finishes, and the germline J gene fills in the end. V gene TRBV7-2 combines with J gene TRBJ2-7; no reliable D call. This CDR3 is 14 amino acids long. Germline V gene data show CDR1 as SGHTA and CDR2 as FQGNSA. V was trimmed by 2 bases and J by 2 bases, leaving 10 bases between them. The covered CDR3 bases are TGTGCCAGCAGCTTAAATGGCAGGACCTACGAG. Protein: CASSLNGRTYE. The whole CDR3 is CASSLNGRTYEQYF.

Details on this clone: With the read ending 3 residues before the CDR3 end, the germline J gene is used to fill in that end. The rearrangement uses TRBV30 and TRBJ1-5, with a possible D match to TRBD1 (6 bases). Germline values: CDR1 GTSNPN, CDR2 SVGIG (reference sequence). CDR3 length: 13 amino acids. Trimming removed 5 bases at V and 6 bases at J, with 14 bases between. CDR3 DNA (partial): TGTGCCTGGGCCCCACAGGGAGGTCAGCCC. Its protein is CAWAPQGGQP. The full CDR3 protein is CAWAPQGGQPQHF. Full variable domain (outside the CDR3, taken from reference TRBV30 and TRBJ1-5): SQTIHQWPATLVQPVGSPLSLECTVEGTSNPNLYWYRQAAGRGLQLLFYSVGIGQISSEVPQNLSASRPQDRQFILSSKKLLLSDSGFYLCAWAPQGGQPQHFGDGTRLSIL.

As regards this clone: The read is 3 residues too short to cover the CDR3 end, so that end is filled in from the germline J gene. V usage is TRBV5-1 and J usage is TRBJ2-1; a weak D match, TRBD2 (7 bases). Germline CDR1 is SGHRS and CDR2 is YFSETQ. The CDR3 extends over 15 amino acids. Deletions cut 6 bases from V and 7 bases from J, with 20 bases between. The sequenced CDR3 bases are TGCGCCAGCATTTCTTCGGGGGGCTTGAAAAATGAG. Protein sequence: CASISSGGLKNE. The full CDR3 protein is CASISSGGLKNEQFF.

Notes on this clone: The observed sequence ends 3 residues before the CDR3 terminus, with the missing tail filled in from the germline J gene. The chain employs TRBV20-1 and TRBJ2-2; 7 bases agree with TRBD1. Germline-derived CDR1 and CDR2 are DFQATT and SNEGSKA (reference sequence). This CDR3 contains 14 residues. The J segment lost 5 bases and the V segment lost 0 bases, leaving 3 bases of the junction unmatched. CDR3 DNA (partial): TGCAGTGCTAGAGAAGGGGGCAGTACCGGGGAG. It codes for CSAREGGSTGE. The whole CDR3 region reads CSAREGGSTGELFF.

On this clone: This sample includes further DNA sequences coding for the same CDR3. The CDR3 bases that were read are TGTGCCAGCTCACCACCTCTAGCGAGAGCCTACAATGAG. Protein sequence: CASSPPLARAYNE. The entire CDR3 protein is CASSPPLARAYNEQFF. This chain links TRBV18 with TRBJ2-1, with TRBD2 as a possible D gene (6 bases). The read is 3 residues too short to cover the CDR3 end, so that end is filled in from the germline J gene. Per the germline V gene, CDR1 is KGHSH and CDR2 is LQKENI. V was shortened by 0 bases and J by 2 bases, with 11 bases between the two germline ends. The CDR3 is 16 residues long.

CDR3 bases read: TGTGCCAGCAGTGATAGGGGCTACACCTACGAG. This translates into CASSDRGYTYE. The whole CDR3 protein is CASSDRGYTYEQYF. The rearrangement joins TRBV2 to TRBJ2-7; TRBD1 is a possible D gene (5 bases). The read stops 3 residues short of the end of the CDR3; the missing end is completed from the germline J gene. Germline-derived CDR1 and CDR2 are SNHLY and FYNNEI. The CDR3 length is 14 residues. Trimming removed 3 bases at V and 2 bases at J, with 11 bases between.

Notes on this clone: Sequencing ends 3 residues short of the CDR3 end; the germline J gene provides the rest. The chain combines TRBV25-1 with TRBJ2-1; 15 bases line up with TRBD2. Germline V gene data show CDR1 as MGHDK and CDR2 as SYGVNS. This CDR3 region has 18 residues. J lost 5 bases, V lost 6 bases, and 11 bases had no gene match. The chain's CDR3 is CASSGSGTSGRLHNEQFF. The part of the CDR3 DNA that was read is TGTGCCAGCAGCGGATCCGGGACTAGCGGGAGGCTGCACAATGAG.

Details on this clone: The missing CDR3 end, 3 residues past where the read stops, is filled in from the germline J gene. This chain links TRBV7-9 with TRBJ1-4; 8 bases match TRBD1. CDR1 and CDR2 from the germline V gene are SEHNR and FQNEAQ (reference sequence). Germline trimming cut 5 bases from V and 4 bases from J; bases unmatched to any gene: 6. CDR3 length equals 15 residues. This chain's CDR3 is CASSPGDRLNEKLFF. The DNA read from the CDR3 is TGTGCCAGCAGCCCGGGGGACAGGCTTAATGAAAAA.

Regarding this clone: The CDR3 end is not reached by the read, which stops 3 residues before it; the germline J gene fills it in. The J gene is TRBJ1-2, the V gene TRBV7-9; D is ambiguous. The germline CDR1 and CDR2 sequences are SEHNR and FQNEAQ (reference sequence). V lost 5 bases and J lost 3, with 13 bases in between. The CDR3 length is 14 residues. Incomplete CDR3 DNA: TGTGCCAGCAGCCATTACTCCGGGGACTATGGC. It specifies CASSHYSGDYG. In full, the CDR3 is CASSHYSGDYGYTF.